The 25 T cell receptor beta chains given below trace back to one sample, sequenced in a study of T-cell reconstitution after alpha-beta-depleted transplantation in children. Library preparation (for TCRbeta) was performed with unique molecular identifiers. TCRdb re-called the PCR reads through MiXCR, storing one row per CDR3 protein. Of around 670,000 distinct CDR3 sequences in the sample, 13% were seen once. This specimen consisted of PBMCs, obtained before TCRalphabeta/CD19-depleted stem cell transplant. The receptors shown here come from a girl aged 2 to 10 with congenital amegakaryocytic thrombocytopenia, due to receive a stem cell transplant.

The CDR3 sequence: CAIRDRASTDTQYF. The CDR3 DNA reads as TGTGCCATCAGGGATCGGGCCAGCACAGATACGCAGTATTTT. This sequence joins TRBV10-3 and TRBJ2-3, with D unclear. The CDR3 is 14 residues long. The V and J ends lost 6 bases and 0 bases respectively, with 10 bases between them. In germline, CDR1 is ENHRY, CDR2 SYGVKD.

This clonotype was picked up a small number of times. The chain recombines TRBV11-2 with TRBJ1-1, with no clear D. CDR1 and CDR2 (germline): SGHAT, FQNNGV. CDR3 length: 11 amino acids. Trimming removed 0 bases at V and 8 bases at J, with 4 bases between. The CDR3 sequence: CASSLDQEAFF. The CDR3 DNA reads TGTGCCAGCAGCTTAGACCAAGAAGCTTTCTTT.

This clonotype was seen repeatedly, ten times or more. J is TRBJ2-1 and V is TRBV6-5, with 9 bases aligning to TRBD2. Germline lookup yields CDR1 MNHEY and CDR2 SVGAGI. The CDR3 length is 18 residues. The V and J ends lost 0 bases and 5 bases, in that order; junction bases with no gene match: 11. CDR3: CASSYSELSGRYDNEQFF. In DNA, the CDR3 is TGTGCCAGCAGTTACTCGGAACTTAGCGGGAGATACGACAATGAGCAGTTCTTC.

This clonotype was observed a few times. The chain couples TRBV5-1 to TRBJ2-5; TRBD1 might be the D (5 bases). The CDR3 sequence is 14 residues long. Germline CDR1 and CDR2: SGHRS and YFSETQ. Deletions cut 2 bases from V and 5 bases from J, with 13 bases between. In nucleotides, the CDR3 is TGCGCCAGCAGCTTTGGGCAGGGAAGGGAGACCCAGTACTTC. It yields the protein CASSFGQGRETQYF.

CDR3 sequence reads: CASSLPGLRYEQYF. The CDR3, as DNA: TGCGCCAGCAGCTTGCCGGGACTAAGGTACGAGCAGTACTTC. The chain recombines TRBV5-1 with TRBJ2-7; 7 nucleotides match TRBD2. The CDR3 runs 14 residues. Germline loops: CDR1 SGHRS, CDR2 YFSETQ. With V trimmed by 1 base and J by 4 bases, 5 bases remained unmatched.

The chain carries TRBV6-5 and TRBJ2-7; the D gene is possibly TRBD2 (6 bases). This CDR3 is 15 amino acids long. Trimming pared 0 bases from V and 4 bases from J, leaving 13 bases between. In germline, CDR1 is MNHEY, CDR2 SVGAGI. The CDR3 region has the DNA TGTGCCAGCAGTTACTCTCGGGCAGGGAGGTACGAGCAGTACTTC. Amino acids: CASSYSRAGRYEQYF.

This clonotype was detected many times. The V gene is TRBV6-2 or TRBV6-3, the J gene TRBJ2-1, with 9 bases aligning to TRBD2. Germline CDR1 and CDR2: MNHEY and SVGEGT. This CDR3 is built from 15 residues. V shed 4 bases and J 7 bases; nucleotides not matched to a gene: 8. CDR3 loop: CASSSLLAGWNEQFF. The CDR3 DNA reads as TGTGCCAGCAGTTCTCTCCTAGCGGGGTGGAATGAGCAGTTCTTC.

This clonotype showed up many times. The rearrangement uses TRBV11-2 and TRBJ2-5; D might be TRBD1 (6 bases). Trimming removed 4 bases from V and 1 base from J, with 10 bases in between. The CDR3 has 14 amino acids. Germline values: CDR1 SGHAT, CDR2 FQNNGV. The CDR3 bases are TGTGCCAGCAGCTCCTACAGGGCCCAAGAGACCCAGTACTTC. It codes for CASSSYRAQETQYF.

CDR3 sequence: CASSLGSTISGNTIYF. DNA of the CDR3: TGCGCCAGCAGTCTCGGGAGTACGATCTCTGGAAACACCATATATTTT. The chain couples TRBV5-1 to TRBJ1-3; D is undetermined. The germline V and J ends were trimmed by 5 bases and 0 bases, with 15 bases remaining between them. CDR1 and CDR2 from the germline V gene are SGHRS and YFSETQ. The CDR3 sequence is 16 residues long. Looking up the rest from reference TRBV5-1 and TRBJ1-3 gives the full variable domain: KAGVTQTPRYLIKTRGQQVTLSCSPISGHRSVSWYQQTPGQGLQFLFEYFSETQRNKGNFPGRFSGRQFSNSRSEMNVSTLELGDSALYLCASSLGSTISGNTIYFGEGSWLTVV.

This chain joins TRBV5-1 and TRBJ1-6, with 8 bases fitting TRBD1. The CDR3 runs to 14 residues. Trimming cost V 4 bases and J 7 bases; bases outside gene matches: 4. Germline loops: CDR1 SGHRS, CDR2 YFSETQ. CDR3 in DNA: TGCGCCAGCAGCGAAGGACAGGGCAATTCACCCCTCCACTTT. This gives the protein CASSEGQGNSPLHF.

This clonotype was observed a handful of times. The chain recombines TRBV12-3 or TRBV12-4 with TRBJ2-5; D assignment may be TRBD1 or TRBD2 (6 bases each). V dropped 8 bases and J dropped 4 bases, with 17 bases sitting between them. This CDR3 spans 14 amino acids. CDR3 sequence (DNA): TGTGCCAGCTGGCGAGGGGGGCAACTAGAGACCCAGTACTTC. Encoded protein: CASWRGGQLETQYF.

This rearrangement joins TRBV7-9 to TRBJ2-5; 8 positions match TRBD1. Germline CDR1 SEHNR, CDR2 FQNEAQ (reference sequence). The CDR3 consists of 15 residues. Trimming at V came to 5 bases and at J to 9 bases, leaving 14 bases not matched to a gene. This CDR3 is CASSRPGQEAWAQYF. CDR3 sequence (DNA): TGTGCCAGCAGCCGACCGGGACAGGAGGCATGGGCCCAGTACTTC.

This clonotype occurred many times. The V gene is TRBV7-8, the J gene TRBJ2-1, with unresolved D. Looked up from germline, CDR1 is SGHVS and CDR2 is FQNEAQ. The CDR3 consists of 12 residues. V dropped 4 bases and J dropped 2 bases, with 3 bases sitting between them. CDR3 sequence (DNA): TGTGCCAGCAGCTCTGCCTACAATGAGCAGTTCTTC. This translates into CASSSAYNEQFF.

This clonotype was found a few times. J is TRBJ2-7 and V is TRBV7-9; either TRBD1 or TRBD2 may supply D (5 bases each). V was cut by 8 bases and J by 2 bases, with 25 bases left in between. Germline CDR1 is SEHNR and CDR2 is FQNEAQ (reference sequence). The CDR3 is made up of 17 amino acids. CDR3 amino acids: CASLPLEGRTSTYEQYF. The CDR3 DNA follows: TGTGCCAGCCTACCCTTAGAGGGGCGCACGTCCACCTACGAGCAGTACTTC.

This clonotype was picked up a small number of times. The rearrangement joins TRBV7-6 to TRBJ2-1, with a possible D match to TRBD2 (7 bases). V was shortened by 3 bases and J by 9 bases, with 12 bases between the two germline ends. The CDR3 is made up of 13 amino acids. The germline V gene has CDR1 SGHVS and CDR2 FNYEAQ. The CDR3 DNA is TGTGCCAGCAGCTTCGGGGGGCAGAGTGAGCAGTTCTTC. Protein sequence: CASSFGGQSEQFF.

The sample holds a few counts of this clonotype. The J gene is TRBJ2-1, the V gene TRBV6-2 or TRBV6-3; the D gene could be TRBD1 or TRBD2 (5 bases each). The ends were cut back, 2 bases at V and 2 bases at J, with 10 bases in the middle. The CDR3 is 15 amino acids. Germline-derived CDR1 and CDR2 are MNHEY and SVGEGT. The chain's CDR3 is CASSYNTGPYNEQFF. The CDR3 region has the DNA TGTGCCAGCAGTTACAATACGGGGCCCTACAATGAGCAGTTCTTC.

This clonotype was observed at least ten times. The rearrangement uses TRBV20-1 and TRBJ1-1, with D perhaps matching TRBD1 (5 bases). With 0 bases removed from V and 8 bases from J, the gap between germline ends came to 16 bases. The length of the CDR3 is 14 residues. Germline CDR1 DFQATT, CDR2 SNEGSKA (reference sequence). The CDR3 coding sequence is TGCAGTGCTAGAGATATGGGAGGGGCCCTCGAAGCTTTCTTT. Translated, it gives CSARDMGGALEAFF.

In this sample, this clonotype turned up many times. V gene TRBV6-5 combines with J gene TRBJ2-4; D not resolved. V was cut by 0 bases and J by 7 bases, with 10 bases left in between. Germline loops: CDR1 MNHEY, CDR2 SVGAGI. The CDR3 consists of 14 residues. The CDR3 spells CASSYSKSRNIQYF. The CDR3 bases are TGTGCCAGCAGTTACTCGAAGTCTCGGAACATTCAGTACTTC.

Only a few counts were recorded for this clonotype. The genes are TRBV5-1 and TRBJ2-7; D is perhaps TRBD1 or TRBD2 (5 bases each). Trimming stripped 4 bases from V and 0 bases from J, with 11 bases between. CDR3 length: 14 amino acids. Germline V lookup: CDR1 SGHRS, CDR2 YFSETQ. CDR3 sequence (DNA): TGCGCCAGCAGCGACCGGGACCACTCCTACGAGCAGTACTTC. Its protein is CASSDRDHSYEQYF. The full variable domain, in which reference TRBV5-1 and TRBJ2-7 provide the parts outside the CDR3, is KAGVTQTPRYLIKTRGQQVTLSCSPISGHRSVSWYQQTPGQGLQFLFEYFSETQRNKGNFPGRFSGRQFSNSRSEMNVSTLELGDSALYLCASSDRDHSYEQYFGPGTRLTVT.

This rearrangement joins TRBV4-1 to TRBJ1-1, with D perhaps matching TRBD1 (6 bases). Trimming stripped 4 bases from V and 11 bases from J, with 23 bases between. This CDR3 region has 15 residues. Germline CDR1 is MGHRA and CDR2 is YSYEKL. CDR3 amino acids: CASSPETHINRAAFF. The CDR3, as DNA: TGCGCCAGCAGCCCAGAAACGCATATAAACAGGGCGGCTTTCTTT.

V and J are TRBV7-9 and TRBJ2-7; TRBD2 is a possible D gene (6 bases). V lost 4 bases and J 0 bases, leaving 13 bases between the germline ends. The germline CDR1 and CDR2 sequences are SEHNR and FQNEAQ (reference sequence). CDR3 length: 15 amino acids. The CDR3 sequence is CASSWGEENSYEQYF. DNA of the CDR3: TGTGCCAGCAGCTGGGGGGAGGAGAACTCCTACGAGCAGTACTTC.

The chain combines TRBV4-2 with TRBJ2-1; 8 bases are a match to TRBD2. Per germline, CDR1 LGHNA and CDR2 YNFKEQ. CDR3 length equals 17 residues. The V and J ends lost 0 bases and 8 bases, in that order; junction bases with no gene match: 12. CDR3 bases: TGTGCCAGCAGCCAAGATCTCATCAGCGGGAGCGGCGATGAGCAGTTCTTC. It translates to CASSQDLISGSGDEQFF.

This clonotype was observed many times. This chain links TRBV5-5 with TRBJ1-2; 10 positions match TRBD1. From germline, CDR1 is SGHKS and CDR2 YYEKEE (reference sequence). CDR3 length equals 15 residues. J gave up 7 bases and V 2 bases, and 8 bases lay outside the gene matches. The DNA for the CDR3 is TGTGCCAGCAGCTTACGCGGGACAGGGGTTACTGGCTACACCTTC. This translates into CASSLRGTGVTGYTF.

This clonotype was detected many times. The rearrangement joins TRBV5-1 to TRBJ2-3; D uncertain. The CDR3 runs 15 residues. Germline V gene lookup returns CDR1 SGHRS and CDR2 YFSETQ. Trimming took 4 bases from V and 3 from J, leaving 15 bases between them. The CDR3 DNA is TGCGCCAGCAGCGTCTTAGCAGGAAGGACAGATACGCAGTATTTT. Its protein is CASSVLAGRTDTQYF.

This clonotype appeared a few times. The chain links TRBV25-1 to TRBJ2-2; no clear D gene. The V end was cut by 0 bases, the J end by 1 base, with 9 bases between. Germline V gene sequence: CDR1 MGHDK, CDR2 SYGVNS. This CDR3 spans 16 amino acids. The DNA of the CDR3 is TGTGCCAGCAGTGAATATCCGGCCCTGAACACCGGGGAGCTGTTTTTT. Protein: CASSEYPALNTGELFF.